The next 25 T cell receptor beta chains were all read from a single sample in a study of CXCR3-negative and CXCR3-positive naive CD8 T cells. Whole-study findings and limits: A higher hydrophobicity marked the TRB CDR3s of CXCR3-positive naive cells versus CXCR3-negative naive cells.

Each TRB cDNA library was prepared by 5' RACE (with UMI labels). TCRdb derives one entry per CDR3 protein from the 5' RACE reads, leaving out DNA. Listed are some 150,000 distinct CDR3 sequences; approximately 0.46% falls within the top ten. Antigen specificity for these receptors is unknown. Sequencing used naive CXCR3+ CD8+ T cells from blood. Subset noted: CD45RO-CCR7+CD27+CD95- naive CD8+ T cells expressing CXCR3 (TNR3+). The receptors stem from a human donor in good health. Some clones in this sample may be carry-over from other donors' samples.

The chain recombines TRBV4-3 with TRBJ2-7; TCRdb outputs TRBD1, but without DNA this stays unchecked. CDR1 and CDR2 from the germline V gene are LGHNA and YSLEER. There are 15 residues in the CDR3. The CDR3 is CASSQDRGTSYEQYF.

V and J are TRBV4-3 and TRBJ2-1. The CDR3 has 15 amino acids. CDR1 is LGHNA, CDR2 YSLEER, per germline. This CDR3 reads CASSQDWVGYNEQFF.

The chain combines TRBV14 with TRBJ2-2. The CDR3 spans 13 residues. Per germline, CDR1 SGHDN and CDR2 FVKESK. Here the CDR3 reads CASSPLDPGELFF.

This chain uses TRBV28 with TRBJ2-5; with no DNA, the TCRdb D assignment of TRBD1 cannot be verified. The CDR3 is made up of 15 amino acids. Per the germline V gene, CDR1 is MDHEN and CDR2 is SYDVKM. CDR3 loop: CASILGSGLGETQYF.

This chain's CDR3 is CASSARGETQYF. The gene calls are TRBV9 and TRBJ2-5; the TCRdb call, TRBD1, lacks DNA for checking. Germline V gene lookup returns CDR1 SGDLS and CDR2 YYNGEE. This CDR3 has 12 residues.

The chain links TRBV29-1 to TRBJ2-1. The CDR3 contains 12 residues. Germline V gives CDR1 SQVTM, CDR2 ANQGSEA. The CDR3 spells CSVNDISYEQFF.

V usage is TRBV5-1 and J usage is TRBJ2-2; TCRdb indicates TRBD1, and absent DNA this call remains unverified. CDR3 length: 14 amino acids. The germline V gene has CDR1 SGHRS and CDR2 YFSETQ. The CDR3 is CASERGYNTGELFF. The full variable domain, in which reference TRBV5-1 and TRBJ2-2 provide the parts outside the CDR3, is KAGVTQTPRYLIKTRGQQVTLSCSPISGHRSVSWYQQTPGQGLQFLFEYFSETQRNKGNFPGRFSGRQFSNSRSEMNVSTLELGDSALYLCASERGYNTGELFFGEGSRLTVL.

V usage is TRBV4-1 and J usage is TRBJ2-1; no DNA is available, so the TRBD2 call from TCRdb remains unchecked. The CDR3 has 16 residues. CDR1 and CDR2 (germline): MGHRA, YSYEKL. CDR3: CASSQNVRASYNEQFF.

V and J are TRBV7-9 and TRBJ2-5. This CDR3 is 12 amino acids long. Germline V gene sequence: CDR1 SEHNR, CDR2 FQNEAQ (reference sequence). The CDR3 reads CASSPYGETQYF.

The V and J genes are TRBV28 and TRBJ2-7; TCRdb's D call, TRBD1, is unchecked because there is no DNA. Germline V gene data show CDR1 as MDHEN and CDR2 as SYDVKM. The CDR3 sequence is 20 residues long. The CDR3 is CASSSLPGQEIPPTSYEQYF.

J is TRBJ2-2 and V is TRBV27. This CDR3 contains 13 residues. Germline CDR1 is MNHEY and CDR2 is SMNVEV (reference sequence). The CDR3 is CASRKVNTGELFF.

The V call is TRBV6-5, the J call TRBJ2-5. From germline, CDR1 is MNHEY and CDR2 SVGAGI. The CDR3 sequence is 13 residues long. The CDR3 loop reads CASSYKGWETQYF.

The chain recombines TRBV19 with TRBJ2-2; TCRdb picks TRBD1, but there is no DNA to check that call. There are 16 residues in the CDR3. Germline lookup yields CDR1 LNHDA and CDR2 SQIVND (reference sequence). The CDR3 sequence is CASSMFGGSNTGELFF. The whole variable domain, filled in from reference TRBV19 and TRBJ2-2, reads DGGITQSPKYLFRKEGQNVTLSCEQNLNHDAMYWYRQDPGQGLRLIYYSQIVNDFQKGDIAEGYSVSREKKESFPLTVTSAQKNPTAFYLCASSMFGGSNTGELFFGEGSRLTVL.

The J gene is TRBJ2-3, the V gene TRBV24-1; TCRdb returns TRBD1, unconfirmable since there is no DNA. This CDR3 spans 16 amino acids. Germline V gives CDR1 KGHDR, CDR2 SFDVKD. This chain's CDR3 is CATGGPGDRGTDTQYF.

The chain joins TRBV7-2 to TRBJ2-7; TCRdb's D call, TRBD1, is unchecked because there is no DNA. The CDR3 has 15 amino acids. The germline V gene encodes CDR1 SGHTA and CDR2 FQGNSA. CDR3 sequence: CASSPVGGGAYEQYF. Complete variable domain (other parts from reference TRBV7-2 and TRBJ2-7): GAGVSQSPSNKVTEKGKDVELRCDPISGHTALYWYRQSLGQGLEFLIYFQGNSAPDKSGLPSDRFSAERTGGSVSTLTIQRTQQEDSAVYLCASSPVGGGAYEQYFGPGTRLTVT.

The rearrangement joins TRBV27 to TRBJ1-5; the TRBD1 assignment by TCRdb is unverifiable without DNA. The CDR3 sequence is 14 residues long. Germline-derived CDR1 and CDR2 are MNHEY and SMNVEV (reference sequence). The CDR3 protein is CASSPGGAGQPQHF.

CDR3 sequence reads: CASSAGQINTGELFF. The V and J genes are TRBV27 and TRBJ2-2; there is no DNA to check the TCRdb D call of TRBD1. Germline V CDR1 and CDR2: MNHEY, SMNVEV (reference sequence). This CDR3 has 15 residues.

The CDR3 protein is CASSKGQGAGDTEAFF. V is TRBV21-1 and J is TRBJ1-1; lacking DNA, the TRBD1 call made by TCRdb goes unchecked. TRBV21-1 is marked as a pseudogene. The CDR3 contains 16 residues.

J is TRBJ1-1 and V is TRBV12-3 or TRBV12-4; TCRdb lists TRBD1, though no DNA is available to test this call. The CDR3 runs to 15 residues. CDR3 sequence reads: CASSGQGAANTEAFF.

V usage is TRBV6-1 and J usage is TRBJ2-1; without DNA, the TCRdb call of TRBD1 cannot be checked. Germline V gene data show CDR1 as MNHNS and CDR2 as SASEGT. The CDR3 is 11 residues long. CDR3 sequence reads: CATKGQPEQFF.

The rearrangement joins TRBV7-9 to TRBJ2-7; TCRdb indicates TRBD1, and absent DNA this call remains unverified. The CDR3 loop spans 15 amino acids. CDR1 is SEHNR, CDR2 FQNEAQ, per germline (reference sequence). The CDR3 region is CASSPTGTGRGEQYF.

The chain uses TRBV12-3 or TRBV12-4 and TRBJ2-1; TCRdb outputs TRBD1, but without DNA this stays unchecked. The CDR3 spans 15 residues. The CDR3 protein is CASSSGVNPYNEQFF.

The gene calls are TRBV12-3 or TRBV12-4 and TRBJ2-3; as DNA is missing, the TRBD2 call by TCRdb cannot be tested. The CDR3 runs 16 residues. The CDR3 loop is CASSLPSGLVADTQYF.

V is TRBV7-3 and J is TRBJ2-7; there is no DNA to check the TCRdb D call of TRBD1. CDR3 length: 14 amino acids. Germline-derived CDR1 and CDR2 are SGHTA and FQGTGA. This CDR3 is CASSPGTDSYEQYF.

The gene calls are TRBV3-1 and TRBJ2-1; TCRdb designates TRBD1, a call that cannot be tested without DNA. CDR1 LGHDT and CDR2 YNNKEL come from the germline V gene (reference sequence). The CDR3 runs 17 residues. CDR3 protein: CASSHEWTGSSYNEQFF.